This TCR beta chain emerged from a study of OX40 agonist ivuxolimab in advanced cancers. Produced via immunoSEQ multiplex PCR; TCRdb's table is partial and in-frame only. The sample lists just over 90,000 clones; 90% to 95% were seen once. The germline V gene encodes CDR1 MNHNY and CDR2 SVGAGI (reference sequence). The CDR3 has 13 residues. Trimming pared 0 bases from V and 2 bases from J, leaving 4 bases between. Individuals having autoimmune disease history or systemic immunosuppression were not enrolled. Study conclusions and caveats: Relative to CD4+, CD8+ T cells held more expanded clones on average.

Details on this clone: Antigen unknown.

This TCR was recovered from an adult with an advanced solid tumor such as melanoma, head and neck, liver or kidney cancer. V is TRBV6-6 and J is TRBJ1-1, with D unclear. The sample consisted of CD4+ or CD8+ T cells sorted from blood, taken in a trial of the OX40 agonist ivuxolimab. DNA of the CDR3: TGTGCCAGCAGTTACTCTGTCAACACTGAAGCTTTCTTT. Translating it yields CASSYSVNTEAFF.